Shown below are 32 T cell receptor beta chains from a single sample sequenced in a study of cytomegalovirus exposure and HLA in healthy donors. Data came from immunoSEQ multiplex PCR; TCRdb stores just in-frame clones and leaves some out. Of some 120,000 clones listed, roughly nine tenths were seen once; the top ten hold 3% to 3.5%. Input material: PBMCs. These receptors came from a man aged 25 to 45 in good health and CMV-seronegative.

This chain connects TRBV9 to TRBJ2-2, with 11 bases identical to TRBD2. Germline V gene lookup returns CDR1 SGDLS and CDR2 YYNGEE. This CDR3 comprises 17 residues. The V and J ends lost 4 bases and 1 base, in that order; junction bases with no gene match: 6. The CDR3 is CASSPLGLAVNTGELFF. In nucleotides, the CDR3 is TGTGCCAGCAGCCCTTTGGGACTAGCGGTGAACACCGGGGAGCTGTTTTTT.

V gene TRBV15 combines with J gene TRBJ2-5; perhaps TRBD1 as D (5 bases). This CDR3 comprises 12 residues. Trimming cost V 1 base and J 6 bases, with 6 bases left between them. Looked up from germline, CDR1 is LNHNV and CDR2 is YYDKDF (reference sequence). This chain's CDR3 is CATSRAGQTQYF. DNA of the CDR3: TGTGCCACCAGCAGAGCAGGGCAGACCCAGTACTTC.

The rearrangement links TRBV7-9 to TRBJ2-5, with D perhaps TRBD1 (6 bases). The CDR3 loop spans 14 amino acids. V was cut by 5 bases and J by 4 bases, with 14 bases left in between. Germline CDR1 SEHNR, CDR2 FQNEAQ (reference sequence). CDR3 sequence: CASSPNRVTETQYF. The DNA for the CDR3 is TGTGCCAGCAGCCCTAACAGGGTAACAGAGACCCAGTACTTC. The full variable domain, with the rest looked up from reference TRBV7-9 and TRBJ2-5, is DTGVSQNPRHKITKRGQNVTFRCDPISEHNRLYWYRQTLGQGPEFLTYFQNEAQLEKSRLLSDRFSAERPKGSFSTLEIQRTEQGDSAMYLCASSPNRVTETQYFGPGTRLLVL.

The sample holds one count of this clone. This sequence joins TRBV5-1 and TRBJ2-1, with 10 positions matching TRBD2. The CDR3 is 17 residues long. J was trimmed by 0 bases and V by 2 bases; bases with no gene match: 5. Germline V gene sequence: CDR1 SGHRS, CDR2 YFSETQ. The CDR3 region is CASSLEASGSSYNEQFF. CDR3 DNA sequence: TGCGCCAGCAGCTTAGAAGCTAGCGGGAGCTCCTACAATGAGCAGTTCTTC.

The chain joins TRBV5-1 to TRBJ2-7; D ambiguous. Germline V gives CDR1 SGHRS, CDR2 YFSETQ. Between the trimmed V and J ends, which lost 0 bases and 6 bases, there was a span of 10 bases. This CDR3 spans 13 amino acids. The CDR3 sequence is CASSLEAMSEQYF. The CDR3 nucleotides are TGCGCCAGCAGCTTGGAAGCAATGAGCGAGCAGTACTTC.

This clone appeared once. The CDR3 sequence: CATSRDQSNQPQHF. CDR3 nucleotide sequence: TGTGCCACCAGCAGAGACCAAAGCAATCAGCCCCAGCATTTT. The rearrangement uses TRBV15 and TRBJ1-5; D remains ambiguous. The CDR3 extends over 14 amino acids. Between the trimmed V and J ends, which lost 0 bases and 1 base, there was a span of 4 bases. Germline CDR1 LNHNV, CDR2 YYDKDF (reference sequence).

This clone was picked up a small number of times. The junction differs from germline at one of its ends, possibly a read error. The chain uses TRBV6-1 and TRBJ1-2; D call uncertain. This CDR3 has 8 residues. Germline V gives CDR1 MNHNS, CDR2 SASEGT. The CDR3 DNA reads TGTGCCAGCAGTGGGGAGGCCTTC. Protein sequence: CASSGEAF.

The chain's CDR3 is CASSSTGGAQHF. CDR3 DNA sequence: TGTGCCAGCAGCTCGACAGGGGGGGCCCAGCATTTT. The genes are TRBV5-6 and TRBJ1-5, with TRBD1 identical over 9 bases. Germline CDR1 SGHDT, CDR2 YYEEEE. The V gene end was trimmed by 3 bases and the J gene end by 11 bases; junction bases not matched to a gene: 3. The CDR3 has 12 amino acids.

The chain uses TRBV2 and TRBJ1-5; 8 bases line up with TRBD1. The germline V gene encodes CDR1 SNHLY and CDR2 FYNNEI. The junction had 12 bases not matched to a gene; V was cut back by 7 bases and J by 4 bases. The CDR3 loop spans 16 amino acids. The CDR3 is CASTTELQGVNQPQHF. Written as DNA, the CDR3 is TGTGCCAGCACGACCGAATTACAGGGGGTGAATCAGCCCCAGCATTTT.

The chain combines TRBV5-4 with TRBJ2-5, with TRBD1 matching 7 bases. The J segment lost 1 base and the V segment lost 3 bases, leaving 9 bases of the junction unmatched. Germline V CDR1 and CDR2: SGHNT, YYREEE (reference sequence). CDR3 size: 16 residues. Here the CDR3 reads CASSSEFTGAQETQYF. The DNA for the CDR3 is TGTGCCAGCAGCTCCGAATTTACAGGGGCCCAAGAGACCCAGTACTTC.

This clone was observed a few times. The chain combines TRBV28 with TRBJ1-1; D gene unclear. V was cut by 3 bases and J by 8 bases, with 10 bases left in between. Looked up from germline, CDR1 is MDHEN and CDR2 is SYDVKM. This CDR3 contains 12 residues. CDR3 residues: CASSFGRAEAFF. The DNA of the CDR3 is TGTGCCAGCAGTTTTGGGAGAGCCGAAGCTTTCTTT.

The V gene is TRBV7-9, the J gene TRBJ2-7; D not certain. Trimming took off 5 bases at V and 2 bases at J, with 10 bases between the two ends. The germline CDR1 and CDR2 sequences are SEHNR and FQNEAQ (reference sequence). The CDR3 runs 13 residues. CDR3: CASSSDPAYEQYF. The CDR3 region has the DNA TGTGCCAGCAGCAGCGACCCAGCCTACGAGCAGTACTTC.

The V call is TRBV23-1, the J call TRBJ2-5; TRBD1 aligns across 9 bases. TRBV23-1 is an open reading frame, and its role is uncertain. The CDR3 loop spans 20 amino acids. The junction had 19 bases not matched to a gene; V was cut back by 0 bases and J by 5 bases. Written as DNA, the CDR3 is TGCGCCAGCAGTCAATCTAAAAGAATGTCCCGGACAGGGGTTTGGGAGACCCAGTACTTC. This encodes CASSQSKRMSRTGVWETQYF.

The rearrangement links TRBV19 to TRBJ1-2, with D possibly TRBD1 on 5 matching bases. This CDR3 spans 14 amino acids. Germline-derived CDR1 and CDR2 are LNHDA and SQIVND (reference sequence). Between the trimmed V and J ends, which lost 3 bases and 4 bases, there was a span of 12 bases. The CDR3 DNA is TGTGCCAGTAGTATTGGGGCAGGGTTCTATGGCTACACCTTC. Amino acid sequence: CASSIGAGFYGYTF.

V gene TRBV27 combines with J gene TRBJ1-1, with TRBD1 as a possible D gene (6 bases). Germline values: CDR1 MNHEY, CDR2 SMNVEV (reference sequence). The CDR3 is made up of 13 amino acids. V lost 5 bases and J 7 bases, leaving 14 bases between the germline ends. The DNA of the CDR3 is TGTGCCAGCAGTCTGGGGGCAGCACATGAAGCTTTCTTT. Its translation is CASSLGAAHEAFF.

The V call is TRBV2, the J call TRBJ2-1; TRBD2 matches 9 bases. Germline-derived CDR1 and CDR2 are SNHLY and FYNNEI. The V gene end was trimmed by 8 bases and the J gene end by 4 bases; junction bases not matched to a gene: 3. CDR3 length equals 13 residues. CDR3 DNA: TGTGCCAGCGGGGGACTAGCATACAATGAGCAGTTCTTC. This sequence encodes CASGGLAYNEQFF.

The genes are TRBV6-5 and TRBJ2-5; D is unresolved. This CDR3 is built from 11 residues. V was trimmed by 6 bases and J by 4 bases, leaving 6 bases between them. CDR1 and CDR2 from the germline V gene are MNHEY and SVGAGI. CDR3 nucleotide sequence: TGTGCCAGCAGCCCAGGAGAGACCCAGTACTTC. This translates into CASSPGETQYF.

This clone occurred a few times. The chain carries TRBV28 and TRBJ1-5; D is perhaps TRBD1 (6 bases). V lost 6 bases, J lost 2 bases, and 14 bases lay in between. From germline, CDR1 is MDHEN and CDR2 SYDVKM. The CDR3 is made up of 15 amino acids. The CDR3 sequence is CASRTTGSGNQPQHF. Written as DNA, the CDR3 is TGTGCCAGCAGGACCACAGGGTCGGGCAATCAGCCCCAGCATTTT.

The V gene is TRBV7-8, the J gene TRBJ1-2, with TRBD1 identical over 7 bases. In germline, CDR1 is SGHVS, CDR2 FQNEAQ. Trimming took 4 bases from V and 4 from J; bases not matched to a gene: 6. The CDR3 extends over 14 amino acids. The CDR3 protein is CASSSGTEIYGYTF. Written as DNA, the CDR3 is TGTGCCAGCAGCTCTGGGACAGAGATCTATGGCTACACCTTC. Variable domain in full (rest from reference TRBV7-8 and TRBJ1-2): GAGVSQSPRYKVAKRGQDVALRCDPISGHVSLFWYQQALGQGPEFLTYFQNEAQLDKSGLPSDRFFAERPEGSVSTLKIQRTQQEDSAVYLCASSSGTEIYGYTFGSGTRLTVV.

J is TRBJ1-5 and V is TRBV6-6; possibly TRBD1 for D (5 bases). Trimming cost V 6 bases and J 5 bases, with 11 bases left between them. The CDR3 is made up of 13 amino acids. The germline V gene encodes CDR1 MNHNY and CDR2 SVGAGI (reference sequence). CDR3 in amino acids: CASSLDSYQPQHF. The CDR3 nucleotides read TGTGCCAGCAGCCTCGACAGTTATCAGCCCCAGCATTTT.

This chain links TRBV9 with TRBJ1-2, with D tentatively TRBD1 (6 bases). The length of the CDR3 is 17 residues. CDR1 and CDR2 (germline): SGDLS, YYNGEE. Trimming removed 5 bases at V and 8 bases at J, with 28 bases between. The CDR3 protein is CASSASQGLGQGFGYTF. As DNA, the CDR3 is TGTGCCAGCAGTGCTTCCCAAGGTTTAGGGCAGGGGTTCGGCTACACCTTC.

The CDR3 is CAIHPRDRVNYGYTF. Here the CDR3 DNA reads TGTGCCATCCACCCCCGGGACAGGGTGAATTATGGCTACACCTTC. V gene TRBV10-3 combines with J gene TRBJ1-2; the match to TRBD1 covers 9 bases. Germline CDR1 and CDR2: ENHRY and SYGVKD. The trim removed 8 bases at V and 5 bases at J, leaving 12 bases unmatched. The CDR3 has 15 amino acids.

The chain couples TRBV29-1 to TRBJ2-3; D not resolved. Trimming cost V 1 base and J 3 bases, with 5 bases left between them. Germline V gene sequence: CDR1 SQVTM, CDR2 ANQGSEA. The CDR3 loop spans 12 amino acids. CDR3 region: CSVEARTDTQYF. The CDR3 DNA reads as TGCAGCGTTGAAGCTCGGACAGATACGCAGTATTTT.

The V call is TRBV7-6, the J call TRBJ2-2; possible D gene TRBD1, 5 bases. Trimming pared 5 bases from V and 7 bases from J, leaving 20 bases between. The CDR3 runs to 16 residues. Per the germline V gene, CDR1 is SGHVS and CDR2 is FNYEAQ. CDR3 in amino acids: CASSLPTGPRGGELFF. Written as DNA, the CDR3 is TGTGCCAGCAGCCTCCCCACAGGCCCAAGGGGCGGGGAGCTGTTTTTT.

The rearrangement joins TRBV7-6 to TRBJ2-1; a weak D match, TRBD2 (5 bases). Trimming cost V 3 bases and J 7 bases, with 16 bases left between them. The CDR3 is made up of 15 amino acids. Germline V lookup: CDR1 SGHVS, CDR2 FNYEAQ. The CDR3 spells CASSLSPQRSNEQFF. CDR3 sequence (DNA): TGTGCCAGCAGCTTGAGTCCCCAGCGGTCTAATGAGCAGTTCTTC. Combining the CDR3 with reference TRBV7-6 and TRBJ2-1 gives the whole variable domain GAGVSQSPRYKVTKRGQDVALRCDPISGHVSLYWYRQALGQGPEFLTYFNYEAQQDKSGLPNDRFSAERPEGSISTLTIQRTEQRDSAMYRCASSLSPQRSNEQFFGPGTRLTVL.

This sequence joins TRBV7-6 and TRBJ1-2; 12 bases are shared with TRBD1. CDR1 and CDR2 (germline): SGHVS, FNYEAQ. J lost 8 bases, V lost 1 base, and 5 bases had no gene match. CDR3 length: 15 amino acids. The CDR3: CASSLERDRGRGYTF. CDR3 DNA sequence: TGTGCCAGCAGCTTAGAACGGGACAGGGGGCGAGGCTACACCTTC.

The J gene is TRBJ1-2, the V gene TRBV6-5, with TRBD1 identical over 8 bases. Unmatched junction bases numbered 6, after V lost 2 bases and J lost 4 bases. The CDR3 loop spans 15 amino acids. Germline V gene data show CDR1 as MNHEY and CDR2 as SVGAGI. The chain's CDR3 is CASSYEGQGAYGYTF. CDR3 bases: TGTGCCAGCAGTTACGAGGGGCAGGGGGCCTATGGCTACACCTTC.

This clone was recorded once. V and J are TRBV5-1 and TRBJ1-2; the D gene is possibly TRBD1 (5 bases). The CDR3 has 13 amino acids. Trimming left V 4 bases short and J 7 bases short, with 14 bases between. Germline V gene data show CDR1 as SGHRS and CDR2 as YFSETQ. In DNA form, the CDR3 reads TGCGCCAGCAGCCTGGGGGAGGGGTTTGGCTACACCTTC. Translating gives CASSLGEGFGYTF.

This clone was found a few times. The chain joins TRBV19 to TRBJ1-2; TRBD1 is a possible D gene (5 bases). Trimming shortened V by 6 bases and J by 2 bases, and 13 bases separated the two germline ends. The CDR3 contains 14 residues. The germline gives CDR1 LNHDA, CDR2 SQIVND (reference sequence). The CDR3 region is CASRLGEGNYGYTF. CDR3 coding DNA: TGTGCCAGTAGATTGGGGGAGGGAAACTATGGCTACACCTTC. The whole variable domain, remainder taken from reference TRBV19 and TRBJ1-2, is DGGITQSPKYLFRKEGQNVTLSCEQNLNHDAMYWYRQDPGQGLRLIYYSQIVNDFQKGDIAEGYSVSREKKESFPLTVTSAQKNPTAFYLCASRLGEGNYGYTFGSGTRLTVV.

The V and J genes are TRBV7-2 and TRBJ2-5, with 8 nucleotides matching TRBD1. The CDR3 length is 16 residues. V gave up 7 bases and J gave up 4 bases; unmatched junction bases: 14. Per the germline V gene, CDR1 is SGHTA and CDR2 is FQGNSA. CDR3 loop: CASTTGPTGVRETQYF. In DNA form, the CDR3 reads TGTGCCAGCACCACTGGACCGACAGGGGTTCGAGAGACCCAGTACTTC.

The chain joins TRBV10-1 to TRBJ2-1; 12 bases match TRBD1. Germline V gives CDR1 WNHNN, CDR2 SYGVQD (reference sequence). V shed 6 bases and J 7 bases; nucleotides not matched to a gene: 10. The CDR3 loop spans 16 amino acids. CDR3 in DNA: TGCGCCAGCAGCTACTACCGGGACAGGGGGCTTAATGAGCAGTTCTTC. Translated: CASSYYRDRGLNEQFF.

The gene calls are TRBV2 and TRBJ2-2; the match to TRBD1 covers 8 bases. This CDR3 has 14 amino acids. The germline gives CDR1 SNHLY, CDR2 FYNNEI. V lost 7 bases and J lost 4; bases outside the gene matches: 5. CDR3 amino acids: CASKGQGSTGELFF. DNA of the CDR3: TGTGCCAGCAAAGGACAGGGTAGCACCGGGGAGCTGTTTTTT.